A single sample is the source of the 21 T cell receptor beta chains below, sequenced in a study of blood T cell repertoires in COVID-19. Clones were sequenced by immunoSEQ multiplex PCR, and TCRdb holds only the in-frame ones, with some missing. The sample yields about 150,000 clones, around 87% seen once. Material: peripheral blood. The receptors shown here come from a woman older than 75 with COVID-19, enrolled during active disease.

The chain uses TRBV28 and TRBJ1-4; TRBD1 is a possible D gene (5 bases). V was cut by 4 bases and J by 15 bases, with 12 bases left in between. This CDR3 is built from 11 residues. From germline, CDR1 is MDHEN and CDR2 SYDVKM. This CDR3 is CASSYLGLLFF. CDR3 sequence (DNA): TGTGCCAGCAGTTACCTGGGACTGTTGTTTTTT.

The chain links TRBV19 to TRBJ1-1, with TRBD1 identical over 9 bases. V lost 10 bases, J lost 0 bases, and 9 bases stayed unmatched. This CDR3 region has 15 residues. Germline V CDR1 and CDR2: LNHDA, SQIVND (reference sequence). The CDR3 loop is CATRDRASVNTEAFF. The CDR3 coding sequence is TGTGCCACCCGGGACAGGGCAAGCGTGAACACTGAAGCTTTCTTT.

The sample holds one count of this clone. V is TRBV5-1 and J is TRBJ2-3, with 10 positions matching TRBD2. Germline V CDR1 and CDR2: SGHRS, YFSETQ. V lost 5 bases to trimming and J lost 4 bases; unmatched junction nucleotides: 10. The CDR3 has 16 amino acids. Written as DNA, the CDR3 is TGCGCCAGCAGGCCATTGGCTAGCGGGAGCGCAGATACGCAGTATTTT. It specifies CASRPLASGSADTQYF.

The chain combines TRBV6-6 with TRBJ2-3, with D uncertain. Looked up from germline, CDR1 is MNHNY and CDR2 is SVGAGI (reference sequence). CDR3 size: 15 residues. V dropped 2 bases and J dropped 1 base, with 10 bases sitting between them. CDR3 amino acids: CASSYEVAGTDTQYF. Written as DNA, the CDR3 is TGTGCCAGCAGTTACGAAGTGGCCGGCACAGATACGCAGTATTTT.

The rearrangement links TRBV10-3 to TRBJ2-7; D is ambiguous. This CDR3 spans 12 amino acids. From germline, CDR1 is ENHRY and CDR2 SYGVKD. V lost 6 bases and J 6 bases, leaving 12 bases between the germline ends. CDR3 nucleotide sequence: TGTGCCATCAGGGAGACGGTCGGCGAGCAGTACTTC. Its protein product is CAIRETVGEQYF.

The CDR3 sequence is CASSGVAGVRSREQYF. The CDR3 DNA reads TGTGCCAGCTCAGGGGTAGCGGGAGTAAGGTCTCGGGAGCAGTACTTC. V gene TRBV18 combines with J gene TRBJ2-7; 9 bases match TRBD2. This CDR3 spans 16 amino acids. After removal of 5 bases from V and 7 bases from J, the junction contained 15 bases not matched to a gene. CDR1 and CDR2 (germline): KGHSH, LQKENI.

The rearrangement links TRBV28 to TRBJ2-1; 8 positions agree with TRBD2. The CDR3 loop spans 15 amino acids. The V and J ends lost 2 bases and 7 bases, in that order; junction bases with no gene match: 7. Germline V gene sequence: CDR1 MDHEN, CDR2 SYDVKM. The CDR3 reads CASSLNPAGVNEQFF. CDR3 bases: TGTGCCAGCAGTTTAAATCCAGCGGGAGTAAATGAGCAGTTCTTC. The full variable domain, its missing parts supplied by reference TRBV28 and TRBJ2-1, is DVKVTQSSRYLVKRTGEKVFLECVQDMDHENMFWYRQDPGLGLRLIYFSYDVKMKEKGDIPEGYSVSREKKERFSLILESASTNQTSMYLCASSLNPAGVNEQFFGPGTRLTVL.

This sequence joins TRBV3-1 (or the pseudogene TRBV3-2) and TRBJ2-1; 7 nucleotides agree with TRBD2. Germline V gene sequence: CDR1 LGHDT, CDR2 YNNKEL (reference sequence). CDR3 size: 14 residues. V lost 0 bases to trimming and J lost 9 bases; unmatched junction nucleotides: 5. This CDR3 is CASSQDGRAGEQFF. The DNA for the CDR3 is TGTGCCAGCAGCCAAGATGGGAGGGCCGGTGAGCAGTTCTTC.

This clone showed up just once. This chain connects TRBV6-5 to TRBJ1-2; 7 nucleotides agree with TRBD1. V gave up 4 bases and J gave up 7 bases; unmatched junction bases: 3. The CDR3 extends over 12 amino acids. Germline-derived CDR1 and CDR2 are MNHEY and SVGAGI. The chain's CDR3 is CASSSTGAGYTF. The DNA for the CDR3 is TGTGCCAGCAGTTCTACAGGGGCTGGCTACACCTTC.

The chain recombines TRBV19 with TRBJ1-1; 8 bases fit TRBD1. The V segment lost 4 bases and the J segment 6 bases; nucleotides outside the gene matches: 4. The CDR3 is 13 amino acids. Per the germline V gene, CDR1 is LNHDA and CDR2 is SQIVND (reference sequence). CDR3 sequence: CASSTTQGAEAFF. Here the CDR3 DNA reads TGTGCCAGTAGTACGACACAGGGGGCTGAAGCTTTCTTT.

CDR3 nucleotide sequence: TGTGCCAGTAGTAGGAATCCTCAGGCTAACTATGGCTACACCTTC. The encoded protein is CASSRNPQANYGYTF. The J gene is TRBJ1-2, the V gene TRBV19; no reliable D call. Germline V gives CDR1 LNHDA, CDR2 SQIVND (reference sequence). The CDR3 totals 15 residues. Trimming took 4 bases from V and 0 from J, leaving 12 bases between them.

The V call is TRBV28, the J call TRBJ2-3, with 7 bases fitting TRBD2. CDR3 length: 15 residues. Germline V gene lookup returns CDR1 MDHEN and CDR2 SYDVKM. V lost 5 bases and J lost 1; bases outside the gene matches: 6. CDR3 in amino acids: CASSVPGRGTDTQYF. The CDR3 region has the DNA TGTGCCAGCAGTGTCCCGGGGAGGGGCACAGATACGCAGTATTTT.

This clone was picked up a small number of times. V is TRBV2 and J is TRBJ2-1, with TRBD2 identical over 13 bases. This CDR3 has 15 residues. After removal of 5 bases from V and 6 bases from J, the junction contained 4 bases not matched to a gene. Germline V gene sequence: CDR1 SNHLY, CDR2 FYNNEI. The CDR3 DNA reads as TGTGCCAGCAGTCCGGGACTAGCGGGAATCAATGAGCAGTTCTTC. Protein sequence: CASSPGLAGINEQFF.

This chain links TRBV7-2 with TRBJ1-5; the D is unclear. The CDR3 is made up of 14 amino acids. V was shortened by 1 base and J by 5 bases, with 9 bases between the two germline ends. The germline V gene has CDR1 SGHTA and CDR2 FQGNSA. The CDR3 DNA is TGTGCCAGCAGCTTAGATGCCAGTTATCAGCCCCAGCATTTT. It yields the protein CASSLDASYQPQHF.

The chain recombines TRBV9 with TRBJ2-2; maybe TRBD1 (5 bases). The CDR3 sequence is 15 residues long. Trimming removed 0 bases from V and 6 bases from J, with 12 bases in between. Germline V CDR1 and CDR2: SGDLS, YYNGEE. This CDR3 reads CASSVEGVRAGELFF. CDR3 nucleotide sequence: TGTGCCAGCAGCGTAGAAGGGGTGAGAGCCGGGGAGCTGTTTTTT.

Concerning this clone itself: The sample has other DNA sequences that encode this CDR3 too. The chain recombines TRBV28 with TRBJ1-5; D may be TRBD1 (6 bases). V was pared by 7 bases and J by 2 bases, with 9 bases between. This CDR3 contains 13 residues. Germline-derived CDR1 and CDR2 are MDHEN and SYDVKM. CDR3 region: CASIRQGNQPQHF. The CDR3 DNA reads as TGTGCCAGCATCCGACAGGGCAATCAGCCCCAGCATTTT.

The chain uses TRBV6-2 or TRBV6-3 and TRBJ2-1; 7 bases align to TRBD1. Losses at the gene ends were 7 bases for V and 4 bases for J; bases not matched to a gene: 13. The CDR3 is made up of 16 amino acids. Germline-derived CDR1 and CDR2 are MNHEY and SVGEGT. As DNA, the CDR3 is TGTGCCAGCAACCCTTTCGGGACAGCTTTTTACAATGAGCAGTTCTTC. Translation: CASNPFGTAFYNEQFF.

The rearrangement links TRBV7-9 to TRBJ2-3; TRBD2 aligns across 7 bases. The germline V gene encodes CDR1 SEHNR and CDR2 FQNEAQ (reference sequence). V lost 2 bases and J lost 4; bases outside the gene matches: 6. The CDR3 totals 15 residues. This CDR3 reads CASSLWREISDTQYF. DNA of the CDR3: TGTGCCAGCAGCTTATGGCGGGAGATTTCAGATACGCAGTATTTT.

The chain is built from TRBV19 and TRBJ1-5; the D is unclear. The length of the CDR3 is 13 residues. Germline CDR1 is LNHDA and CDR2 is SQIVND (reference sequence). Trimming cost V 7 bases and J 3 bases, with 10 bases left between them. The CDR3 is CASNEAINQPQHF. The CDR3 DNA follows: TGTGCCAGTAATGAGGCTATCAATCAGCCCCAGCATTTT. The full variable domain, in which reference TRBV19 and TRBJ1-5 provide the parts outside the CDR3, is DGGITQSPKYLFRKEGQNVTLSCEQNLNHDAMYWYRQDPGQGLRLIYYSQIVNDFQKGDIAEGYSVSREKKESFPLTVTSAQKNPTAFYLCASNEAINQPQHFGDGTRLSIL.

DNA of the CDR3: TGTGCCAGCAGCCAAGATAGGGGCAGCGGGAGGGCCTACAATGAGCAGTTCTTC. This encodes CASSQDRGSGRAYNEQFF. This rearrangement joins TRBV4-2 to TRBJ2-1; 10 nucleotides line up with TRBD2. Trimming cost V 0 bases and J 2 bases; bases outside gene matches: 7. Germline CDR1 reads LGHNA; CDR2 reads YNFKEQ. This CDR3 comprises 18 residues.

This chain joins TRBV7-8 and TRBJ1-6, with a possible D match to TRBD1 (6 bases). This CDR3 has 19 amino acids. The V end lost 5 bases, the J end lost 4 bases, and 24 bases lay between the germline ends. Germline V gene data show CDR1 as SGHVS and CDR2 as FQNEAQ. CDR3 DNA: TGTGCCAGCAGCCTACATAGGGGGAAGGACTCTAAATATAATTCACCCCTCCACTTT. Its protein is CASSLHRGKDSKYNSPLHF. Complete variable domain (other parts from reference TRBV7-8 and TRBJ1-6): GAGVSQSPRYKVAKRGQDVALRCDPISGHVSLFWYQQALGQGPEFLTYFQNEAQLDKSGLPSDRFFAERPEGSVSTLKIQRTQQEDSAVYLCASSLHRGKDSKYNSPLHFGNGTRLTVT.